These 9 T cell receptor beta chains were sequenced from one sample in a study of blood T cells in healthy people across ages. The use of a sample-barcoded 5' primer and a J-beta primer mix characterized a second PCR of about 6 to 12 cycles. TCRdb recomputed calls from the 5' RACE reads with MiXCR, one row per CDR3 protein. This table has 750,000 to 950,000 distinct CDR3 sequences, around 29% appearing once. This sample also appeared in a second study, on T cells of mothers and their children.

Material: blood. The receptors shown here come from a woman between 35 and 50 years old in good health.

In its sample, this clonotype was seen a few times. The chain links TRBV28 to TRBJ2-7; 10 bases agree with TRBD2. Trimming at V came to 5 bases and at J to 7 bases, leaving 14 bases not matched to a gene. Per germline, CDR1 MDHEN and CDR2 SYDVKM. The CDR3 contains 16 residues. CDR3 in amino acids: CASSRDPSGGRREQYF. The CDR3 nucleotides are TGTGCCAGCAGTCGAGACCCTAGCGGGGGCCGACGGGAGCAGTACTTC.

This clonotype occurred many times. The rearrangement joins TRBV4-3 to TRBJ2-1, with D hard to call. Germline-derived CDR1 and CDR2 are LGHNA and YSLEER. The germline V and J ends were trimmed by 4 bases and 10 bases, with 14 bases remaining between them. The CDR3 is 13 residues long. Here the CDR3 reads CASSRNSAGEQFF. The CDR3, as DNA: TGCGCCAGCAGCCGAAACAGCGCTGGGGAGCAGTTCTTC.

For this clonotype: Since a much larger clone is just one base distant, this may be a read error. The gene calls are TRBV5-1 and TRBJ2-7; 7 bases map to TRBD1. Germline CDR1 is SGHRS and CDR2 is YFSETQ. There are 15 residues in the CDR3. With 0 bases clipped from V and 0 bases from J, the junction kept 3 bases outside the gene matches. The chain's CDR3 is CASSLETGNSYEQYF. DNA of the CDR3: TGCGCCAGCAGCTTGGAGACAGGGAACTCCTACGAGCAGTACTTC. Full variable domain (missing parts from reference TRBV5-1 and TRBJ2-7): KAGVTQTPRYLIKTRGQQVTLSCSPISGHRSVSWYQQTPGQGLQFLFEYFSETQRNKGNFPGRFSGRQFSNSRSEMNVSTLELGDSALYLCASSLETGNSYEQYFGPGTRLTVT.

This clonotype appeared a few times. The CDR3 loop is CSVGLAGGTQETQYF. Here the CDR3 DNA reads TGCAGCGTAGGACTAGCGGGGGGCACCCAAGAGACCCAGTACTTC. The chain uses TRBV29-1 and TRBJ2-5; 14 bases align to TRBD2. CDR1 and CDR2 from the germline V gene are SQVTM and ANQGSEA. The V gene end was trimmed by 6 bases and the J gene end by 1 base; junction bases not matched to a gene: 4. This CDR3 has 15 residues.

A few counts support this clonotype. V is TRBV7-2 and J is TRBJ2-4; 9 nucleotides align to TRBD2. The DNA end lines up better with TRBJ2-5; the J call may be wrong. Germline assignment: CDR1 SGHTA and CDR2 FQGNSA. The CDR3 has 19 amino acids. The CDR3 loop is CASSFYPSLERGVRETQYF. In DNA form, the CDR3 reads TGTGCCAGCAGCTTCTACCCCTCTTTGGAGCGGGGGGTTCGGGAGACCCAGTACTTC.

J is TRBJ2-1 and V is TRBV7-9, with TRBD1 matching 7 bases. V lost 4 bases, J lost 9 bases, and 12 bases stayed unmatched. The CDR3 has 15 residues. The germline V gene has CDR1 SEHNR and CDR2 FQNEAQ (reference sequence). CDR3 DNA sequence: TGTGCCAGCAGCTGGGGGAGACAGGGTAGGAGTGAGCAGTTCTTC. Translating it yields CASSWGRQGRSEQFF.

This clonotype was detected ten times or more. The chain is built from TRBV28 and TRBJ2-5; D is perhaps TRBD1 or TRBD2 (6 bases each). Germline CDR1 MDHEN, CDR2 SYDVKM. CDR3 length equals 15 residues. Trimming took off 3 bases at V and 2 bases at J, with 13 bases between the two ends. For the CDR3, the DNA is TGTGCCAGCAGTTTGGGGGGCTCGGGGCAAGAGACCCAGTACTTC. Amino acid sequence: CASSLGGSGQETQYF.

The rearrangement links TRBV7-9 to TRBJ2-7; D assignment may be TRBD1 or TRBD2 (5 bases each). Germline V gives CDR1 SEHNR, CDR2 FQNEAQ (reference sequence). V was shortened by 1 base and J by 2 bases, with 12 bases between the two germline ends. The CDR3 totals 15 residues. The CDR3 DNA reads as TGTGCCAGCAGCTTAGTTGGGGGTTCCACCTACGAGCAGTACTTC. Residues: CASSLVGGSTYEQYF.

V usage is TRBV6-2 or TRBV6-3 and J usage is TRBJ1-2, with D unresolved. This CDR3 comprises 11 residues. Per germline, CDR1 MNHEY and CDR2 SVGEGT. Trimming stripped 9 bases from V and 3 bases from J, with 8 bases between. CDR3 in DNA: TGTGCCAGGTGGGCGGACTATGGCTACACCTTC. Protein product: CARWADYGYTF.